This T cell receptor beta chain was found in a study of blood T cell repertoires in COVID-19. Overall study context: Nucleic acid was either cDNA or gDNA, and it came from T cells, B-cell-depleted T cells, or PBMCs.

The CDR3 has 15 amino acids. Germline assignment: CDR1 GTSNPN and CDR2 SVGIG (reference sequence). Trimming shortened V by 0 bases and J by 7 bases, and 16 bases separated the two germline ends. Seattle's enrolled individuals joined amid active infection and were then monitored longitudinally. Per the authors' pipeline: Reference gene primer amplification gave nucleated cell count estimates. The assay was immunoSEQ multiplex PCR, and TCRdb's table has in-frame clones only and misses some. Clone size and the V and J calls come from that table; the DNA yielded D and trimming. This sample has 170,000 or so clones, with roughly four fifths found just once.

Sequencing was done on a sample of peripheral blood. The origin of this receptor is a woman in her 70s with COVID-19, enrolled during active disease. J is TRBJ2-1 and V is TRBV30; the D gene is possibly TRBD2 (5 bases). CDR3 DNA sequence: TGTGCCTGGAGTGTACTAGGGCCTCGGCGAAATGAGCAGTTCTTC. It translates to CAWSVLGPRRNEQFF.